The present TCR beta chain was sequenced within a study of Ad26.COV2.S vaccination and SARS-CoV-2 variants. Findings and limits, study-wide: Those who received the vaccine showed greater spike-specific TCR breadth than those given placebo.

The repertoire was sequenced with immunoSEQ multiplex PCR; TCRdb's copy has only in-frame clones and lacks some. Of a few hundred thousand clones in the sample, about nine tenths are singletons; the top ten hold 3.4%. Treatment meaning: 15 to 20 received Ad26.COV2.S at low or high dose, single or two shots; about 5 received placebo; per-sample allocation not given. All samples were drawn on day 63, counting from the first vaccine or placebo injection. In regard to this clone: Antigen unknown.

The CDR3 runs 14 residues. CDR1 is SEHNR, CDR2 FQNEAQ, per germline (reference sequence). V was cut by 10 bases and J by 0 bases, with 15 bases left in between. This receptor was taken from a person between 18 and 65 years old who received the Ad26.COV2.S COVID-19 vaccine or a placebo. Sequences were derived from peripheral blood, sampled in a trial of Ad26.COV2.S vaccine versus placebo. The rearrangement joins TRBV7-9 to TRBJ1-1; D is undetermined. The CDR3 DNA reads TGTGCCACCCGGGCAGTTAACATGAACACTGAAGCTTTCTTT. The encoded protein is CATRAVNMNTEAFF.